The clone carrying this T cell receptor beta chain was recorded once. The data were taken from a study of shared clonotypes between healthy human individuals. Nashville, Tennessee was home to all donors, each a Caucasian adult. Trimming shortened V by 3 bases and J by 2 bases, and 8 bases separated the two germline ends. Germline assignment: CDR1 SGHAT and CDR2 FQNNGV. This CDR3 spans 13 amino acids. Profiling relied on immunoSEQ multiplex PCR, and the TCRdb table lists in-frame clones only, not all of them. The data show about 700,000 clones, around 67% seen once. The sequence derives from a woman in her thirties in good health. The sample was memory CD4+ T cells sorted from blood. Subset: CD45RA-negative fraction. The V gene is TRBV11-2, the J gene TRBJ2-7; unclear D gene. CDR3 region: CASSFNTAYEQYF. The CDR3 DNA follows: TGTGCCAGCAGCTTCAACACTGCCTACGAGCAGTACTTC.